These 19 T cell receptor beta chains originate from one sample sequenced in a study of blood T cell repertoires in COVID-19. TCRdb's table, derived via immunoSEQ multiplex PCR, lists solely in-frame clones and lacks some. There are about 390,000 clones in the sample; around 87% occur only once, and about 9.4% lies in the top ten. The specimen sequenced was PBMCs or T cells enriched from blood (not recorded which). These receptors all come from a woman between 50 and 59 years old who had recovered from COVID-19.

The CDR3 DNA follows: TGTGCCAGCAGCTTTAGGACAGCAACTAGGAATTCACCCCTCCACTTT. Translation gives CASSFRTATRNSPLHF. V and J are TRBV5-5 and TRBJ1-6, with D possibly being TRBD1 (6 bases). The length of the CDR3 is 16 residues. Germline V gene lookup returns CDR1 SGHKS and CDR2 YYEKEE (reference sequence). Deletions cut 2 bases from V and 7 bases from J, with 16 bases between.

The chain recombines TRBV4-2 with TRBJ1-4, with 9 nucleotides matching TRBD1. The germline V gene encodes CDR1 LGHNA and CDR2 YNFKEQ. Trimming took 0 bases from V and 10 from J; bases not matched to a gene: 9. CDR3 length: 16 residues. CDR3 sequence: CASSQDLPGQGGKLFF. The CDR3 DNA follows: TGTGCCAGCAGCCAAGACTTACCGGGACAGGGTGGAAAACTGTTTTTT.

The chain recombines TRBV5-6 with TRBJ1-2; possibly TRBD1 for D (6 bases). V lost 2 bases and J 7 bases, leaving 15 bases between the germline ends. Germline-derived CDR1 and CDR2 are SGHDT and YYEEEE. The CDR3 totals 14 residues. The CDR3 protein is CASSLQQGLSGYTF. The CDR3, as DNA: TGTGCCAGCAGCTTACAACAGGGTTTATCTGGCTACACCTTC.

In regard to this clone: Germline and junction disagree at one end, which may indicate a read error. The chain joins TRBV15 to TRBJ2-7; TRBD2 agrees at 13 bases. This CDR3 comprises 16 residues. Germline V gene lookup returns CDR1 LNHNV and CDR2 YYDKDF (reference sequence). Here the CDR3 DNA reads TGTGCCACCAGCAGAGATGTTGGACTAGCGGGGGCCCTGTCGTCCTTC. It yields the protein CATSRDVGLAGALSSF.

V usage is TRBV15 and J usage is TRBJ1-6; 7 nucleotides align to TRBD1. Trimming cost V 0 bases and J 14 bases; bases outside gene matches: 4. The CDR3 covers 13 residues. Germline CDR1 reads LNHNV; CDR2 reads YYDKDF (reference sequence). For the CDR3, the DNA is TGTGCCACCAGCAGAGATCAGGGGGAAGCCCTCCACTTT. This translates into CATSRDQGEALHF.

The gene calls are TRBV24-1 and TRBJ2-5; TRBD2 agrees at 15 bases. In germline, CDR1 is KGHDR, CDR2 SFDVKD. The CDR3 runs to 16 residues. Losses at the gene ends were 4 bases for V and 5 bases for J; bases not matched to a gene: 4. The CDR3 sequence: CATSEGLAGGRETQYF. CDR3 bases: TGTGCCACCAGTGAGGGACTAGCGGGGGGTCGTGAGACCCAGTACTTC.

The CDR3 sequence: CASTSTGVEQYF. CDR3 in DNA: TGCGCCAGCACGTCGACAGGGGTCGAGCAGTACTTC. The V gene is TRBV10-2, the J gene TRBJ2-7, with 8 bases aligning to TRBD1. V shed 7 bases and J 6 bases; nucleotides not matched to a gene: 5. The CDR3 is 12 residues long. From germline, CDR1 is WSHSY and CDR2 SAAADI.

The chain combines TRBV29-1 with TRBJ1-1; D gene ambiguous. Trimming removed 4 bases at V and 0 bases at J, with 9 bases between. Germline-derived CDR1 and CDR2 are SQVTM and ANQGSEA. This CDR3 contains 13 residues. CDR3 sequence (DNA): TGCAGCGTTGTGAGAGGGATGAACACTGAAGCTTTCTTT. The encoded protein is CSVVRGMNTEAFF. Filled out from reference TRBV29-1 and TRBJ1-1, the complete variable domain reads SAVISQKPSRDICQRGTSLTIQCQVDSQVTMMFWYRQQPGQSLTLIATANQGSEATYESGFVIDKFPISRPNLTFSTLTVSNMSPEDSSIYLCSVVRGMNTEAFFGQGTRLTVV.

This rearrangement joins TRBV6-5 to TRBJ2-5; tentative D call: TRBD2 (6 bases). Germline V CDR1 and CDR2: MNHEY, SVGAGI. This CDR3 has 15 residues. V lost 6 bases and J 2 bases, leaving 16 bases between the germline ends. Here the CDR3 DNA reads TGTGCCAGCAGCAGAAAGGCGGCGGGGCAAGAGACCCAGTACTTC. This encodes CASSRKAAGQETQYF.

The rearrangement links TRBV30 to TRBJ2-7; D call uncertain. The length of the CDR3 is 12 residues. Trimming cost V 5 bases and J 1 base, with 9 bases left between them. Germline V lookup: CDR1 GTSNPN, CDR2 SVGIG (reference sequence). The CDR3, as DNA: TGTGCCTGGGGCTCCACATCCTACGAGCAGTACTTC. Translation: CAWGSTSYEQYF.

The sample holds one count of this clone. V and J are TRBV7-2 and TRBJ2-6, with a possible D match to TRBD1 (6 bases). The CDR3 totals 14 residues. The V and J ends lost 8 bases and 2 bases respectively, with 10 bases between them. Germline loops: CDR1 SGHTA, CDR2 FQGNSA. The CDR3 DNA reads as TGTGCCAGCGGTGGGGGCACTGGGGCCAACGTCCTGACTTTC. It yields the protein CASGGGTGANVLTF.

This chain links TRBV4-1 with TRBJ2-2; 11 bases agree with TRBD1. This CDR3 contains 17 residues. The germline V gene encodes CDR1 MGHRA and CDR2 YSYEKL. Trimming took 4 bases from V and 6 from J; bases not matched to a gene: 10. The CDR3 reads CASSRLAPGQGAGELFF. CDR3 nucleotides: TGCGCCAGCAGCCGGCTTGCACCGGGACAGGGGGCCGGGGAGCTGTTTTTT.

The genes are TRBV12-3 or TRBV12-4 and TRBJ1-1, with D tentatively TRBD1 (5 bases). V was pared by 3 bases and J by 6 bases, with 11 bases between. The CDR3 consists of 13 residues. The CDR3 here is CASSFGGGAEAFF. The CDR3 region has the DNA TGTGCCAGCAGTTTCGGGGGAGGCGCTGAAGCTTTCTTT.

The V call is TRBV19, the J call TRBJ2-5; 8 bases are shared with TRBD2. The CDR3 totals 16 residues. CDR1 is LNHDA, CDR2 SQIVND, per germline (reference sequence). The V gene end was trimmed by 1 base and the J gene end by 2 bases; junction bases not matched to a gene: 6. CDR3 sequence (DNA): TGTGCCAGTAGTATAGGGGCTAGCGGGCTGCAAGAGACCCAGTACTTC. Its translation: CASSIGASGLQETQYF.

The chain uses TRBV4-1 and TRBJ1-3, with a weak D call TRBD1 (5 bases). Germline V gene data show CDR1 as MGHRA and CDR2 as YSYEKL. V shed 0 bases and J shed 8 bases, with 20 bases lying between them. The length of the CDR3 is 17 residues. For the CDR3, the DNA is TGCGCCAGCAGCCAAGACGCGACAGCAGTCACCGGAGACACCATATATTTT. It encodes CASSQDATAVTGDTIYF.

This clone was counted only a few times. V and J are TRBV4-2 and TRBJ2-5; D gene ambiguous. The germline gives CDR1 LGHNA, CDR2 YNFKEQ. Trimming stripped 4 bases from V and 4 bases from J, with 16 bases between. The CDR3 loop spans 15 amino acids. The CDR3 sequence: CASSPSRGASETQYF. In DNA, the CDR3 is TGTGCCAGCAGCCCATCTCGTGGAGCATCAGAGACCCAGTACTTC.

The CDR3 nucleotides read TGTGCCAGCAGCTTAGGTCGGTCCTCCGACACTGAAGCTTTCTTT. Its translation is CASSLGRSSDTEAFF. V usage is TRBV11-2 and J usage is TRBJ1-1; D uncertain. V was trimmed by 1 base and J by 3 bases, leaving 12 bases between them. The CDR3 is 15 amino acids. Germline V gene lookup returns CDR1 SGHAT and CDR2 FQNNGV. The full variable domain, completed using reference TRBV11-2 and TRBJ1-1, is EAGVAQSPRYKIIEKRQSVAFWCNPISGHATLYWYQQILGQGPKLLIQFQNNGVVDDSQLPKDRFSAERLKGVDSTLKIQPAKLEDSAVYLCASSLGRSSDTEAFFGQGTRLTVV.

As for this clone: The sample contains more than one DNA sequence encoding this CDR3. The CDR3 nucleotides are TGTGCCAGCAGCCTAGGGACAGGCTATGGCTACACCTTC. It codes for CASSLGTGYGYTF. The chain has TRBV28 and TRBJ1-2, with 8 bases identical to TRBD1. Per the germline V gene, CDR1 is MDHEN and CDR2 is SYDVKM. With V trimmed by 6 bases and J by 4 bases, 4 bases remained unmatched. The CDR3 has 13 amino acids.

The chain employs TRBV19 and TRBJ1-4, with TRBD1 as a possible D gene (6 bases). This CDR3 is built from 16 residues. CDR1 and CDR2 from the germline V gene are LNHDA and SQIVND (reference sequence). The V end was cut by 4 bases, the J end by 3 bases, with 15 bases between. The CDR3 here is CASSTTGGPANEKLFF. CDR3 nucleotides: TGTGCCAGTAGTACGACAGGAGGTCCTGCTAATGAAAAACTGTTTTTT.